These 11 T cell receptor beta chains originate from one sample sequenced in a study of cytomegalovirus exposure and HLA in healthy donors. Primers for the PCR totalled 60 Vbeta and 13 Jbeta. Sequencing was performed with immunoSEQ multiplex PCR; in TCRdb, only in-frame clones are kept and a portion is missing. The repertoire consists of about 94,000 clones, with more than 75% occurring once and the leading ten covering more than 0.6%. Sequenced sample: PBMCs. These receptors were obtained from a woman aged 60-70 years in good health and CMV-seronegative.

The chain combines TRBV7-2 with TRBJ2-5; perhaps TRBD1 as D (6 bases). V lost 5 bases, J lost 2 bases, and 9 bases lay in between. CDR1 is SGHTA and CDR2 is FQGNSA in the germline V gene. CDR3 length equals 13 residues. CDR3 sequence reads: CASSRDIQETQYF. The CDR3 DNA is TGTGCCAGCAGCCGGGACATTCAAGAGACCCAGTACTTC.

This chain uses TRBV19 with TRBJ1-2; D call uncertain. In germline, CDR1 is LNHDA, CDR2 SQIVND (reference sequence). V lost 5 bases and J 9 bases, leaving 13 bases between the germline ends. This CDR3 has 12 amino acids. The CDR3 DNA reads as TGTGCCAGTAGTGTGCAGGATCGGAGCTACACCTTC. It specifies CASSVQDRSYTF.

The sample holds a few counts of this clone. The chain has TRBV6-5 and TRBJ2-1; 8 bases agree with TRBD1. CDR1 MNHEY and CDR2 SVGAGI come from the germline V gene. V lost 6 bases to trimming and J lost 7 bases; unmatched junction nucleotides: 5. CDR3 size: 13 residues. CDR3 loop: CASSRDRQNEQFF. DNA for the CDR3: TGTGCCAGCAGCCGGGACAGGCAGAATGAGCAGTTCTTC.

V and J are TRBV7-2 and TRBJ1-2; 10 bases line up with TRBD1. V gave up 5 bases and J gave up 4 bases; unmatched junction bases: 4. CDR3 length: 14 amino acids. CDR1 and CDR2 (germline): SGHTA, FQGNSA. The DNA of the CDR3 is TGTGCCAGCAGCAAGCGACAGGGGGCCTATGGCTACACCTTC. Residues: CASSKRQGAYGYTF.

This clone has only a few counts. The rearrangement joins TRBV5-4 to TRBJ1-1; D is uncertain. CDR3 length equals 14 residues. V was trimmed by 2 bases and J by 2 bases, leaving 10 bases between them. The germline V gene has CDR1 SGHNT and CDR2 YYREEE (reference sequence). The CDR3 DNA is TGTGCCAGCAGCTTTCGAGCAGGTAACACTGAAGCTTTCTTT. Translating it yields CASSFRAGNTEAFF.

The V gene is TRBV29-1, the J gene TRBJ2-7; possibly TRBD2 for D (5 bases). Germline CDR1 is SQVTM and CDR2 is ANQGSEA. The V end lost 4 bases, the J end lost 0 bases, and 13 bases lay between the germline ends. The length of the CDR3 is 14 residues. DNA of the CDR3: TGCAGCGTTGGTCGGGATATTGGCTCCTACGAGCAGTACTTC. This sequence encodes CSVGRDIGSYEQYF.

The J gene is TRBJ2-1, the V gene TRBV19, with 8 bases matching TRBD2. The CDR3 is 14 amino acids. Per the germline V gene, CDR1 is LNHDA and CDR2 is SQIVND (reference sequence). Germline trimming cut 6 bases from V and 4 bases from J; bases unmatched to any gene: 5. This CDR3 reads CASRIGGGYNEQFF. In DNA form, the CDR3 reads TGTGCCAGTAGAATTGGCGGGGGGTACAATGAGCAGTTCTTC.

V and J are TRBV7-2 and TRBJ1-5; 9 bases fit TRBD1. The CDR3 is made up of 14 amino acids. Germline trimming cut 4 bases from V and 7 bases from J; bases unmatched to any gene: 5. Germline V gives CDR1 SGHTA, CDR2 FQGNSA. For the CDR3, the DNA is TGTGCCAGCAGCTCGGACAGGGGTTTCCAGCCCCAGCATTTT. This codes for CASSSDRGFQPQHF.

The rearrangement links TRBV9 to TRBJ1-1; weak D call: TRBD1 (6 bases). The CDR3 has 16 residues. Germline assignment: CDR1 SGDLS and CDR2 YYNGEE. The ends were cut back, 4 bases at V and 6 bases at J, with 22 bases in the middle. The CDR3 DNA reads TGTGCCAGCAGCCCAGGGGTGGGGCCTATAAGCTCTGAAGCTTTCTTT. Translating it yields CASSPGVGPISSEAFF.

This clone is a singleton in its sample. J is TRBJ2-3 and V is TRBV6-6, with a possible D match to TRBD1 (5 bases). The V end lost 6 bases, the J end lost 11 bases, and 15 bases lay between the germline ends. The CDR3 loop spans 12 amino acids. Germline CDR1 is MNHNY and CDR2 is SVGAGI (reference sequence). CDR3: CASSPGSRGQYF. CDR3 DNA: TGTGCCAGCAGCCCCGGGTCTAGGGGGCAGTATTTT.

This clone was seen more than once but under ten times. This sequence joins TRBV5-4 and TRBJ1-5; D is unclear. The CDR3 length is 12 residues. Germline CDR1 and CDR2: SGHNT and YYREEE (reference sequence). V gave up 9 bases and J gave up 4 bases, with 11 bases separating them. The CDR3 region is CATGSGNQPQHF. Written as DNA, the CDR3 is TGTGCCACGGGGAGTGGTAATCAGCCCCAGCATTTT.